This paragraph reports one T cell receptor beta chain. Its antigen is unknown. Per the germline V gene, CDR1 is LNHDA and CDR2 is SQIVND (reference sequence). The CDR3 has 12 amino acids. Trimming removed 7 bases at V and 4 bases at J, with 8 bases between. The data originate from a study of T cell responses to AZD1222 COVID-19 vaccine. The overall study: Some second doses came at about 4 weeks and others at about 12 weeks; these were pooled. The study's findings and limits: Unmutated variant regions reportedly attract nearly half of all spike-specific TCRs. Most donors were white British, females outnumbered males, and clonal diversity was possibly underestimated. Baseline seropositivity characterized only a handful of AZD1222 recipients.

Generated by immunoSEQ multiplex PCR, the TCRdb table keeps only in-frame clones and is missing some. The sample holds 150,000 to 200,000 clones; roughly 93% are singletons and the top ten take about 3.9%. The rearrangement joins TRBV19 to TRBJ1-5; D not certain. The specimen comprised peripheral blood, sampled on day 0 of AZD1222 vaccination. The sequence was collected from an adult in good health. CDR3 amino acids: CASTRENQPQHF. CDR3 in DNA: TGTGCCAGTACAAGGGAGAATCAGCCCCAGCATTTT.